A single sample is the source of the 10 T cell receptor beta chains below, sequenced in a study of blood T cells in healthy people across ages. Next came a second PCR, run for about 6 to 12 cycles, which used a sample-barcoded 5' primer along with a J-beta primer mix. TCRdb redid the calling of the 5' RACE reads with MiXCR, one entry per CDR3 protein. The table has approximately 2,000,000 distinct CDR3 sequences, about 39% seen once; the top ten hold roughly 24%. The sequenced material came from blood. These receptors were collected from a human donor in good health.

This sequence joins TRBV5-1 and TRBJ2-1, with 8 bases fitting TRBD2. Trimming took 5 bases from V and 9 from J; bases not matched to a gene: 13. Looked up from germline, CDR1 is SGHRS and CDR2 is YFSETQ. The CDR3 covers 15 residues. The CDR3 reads CASRPTGGGPFEQFF. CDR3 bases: TGCGCCAGCAGGCCAACCGGGGGGGGACCATTTGAGCAGTTCTTC.

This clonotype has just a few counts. CDR3 bases: TGCAGTGCTGCCCCCGAGGCGGGGGGTTACAATGAGCAGTTCTTC. Translating gives CSAAPEAGGYNEQFF. This rearrangement joins TRBV20-1 to TRBJ2-1; TRBD2 agrees at 8 bases. The CDR3 is made up of 15 amino acids. From germline, CDR1 is DFQATT and CDR2 SNEGSKA (reference sequence). V lost 5 bases and J lost 4; bases outside the gene matches: 10.

The CDR3 coding sequence is TGTGCCAGCACGTTTAGCGGGGGAGACGAGCAGTACTTC. This sequence encodes CASTFSGGDEQYF. V is TRBV6-6 and J is TRBJ2-5; 9 bases line up with TRBD2. The end of the DNA is better explained by TRBJ2-7, so the J call may be wrong. CDR1 is MNHNY, CDR2 SVGAGI, per germline (reference sequence). CDR3 length equals 13 residues.

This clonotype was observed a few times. The CDR3 bases are TGTGCCATCAGTGAAAGATGGACAGGAGGTTCCTACAATGAGCAGTTCTTC. As protein: CAISERWTGGSYNEQFF. V usage is TRBV10-3 and J usage is TRBJ2-1, with TRBD1 matching over 7 bases. This CDR3 spans 17 amino acids. Germline V gives CDR1 ENHRY, CDR2 SYGVKD. Germline trimming cut 3 bases from V and 1 base from J; bases unmatched to any gene: 9.

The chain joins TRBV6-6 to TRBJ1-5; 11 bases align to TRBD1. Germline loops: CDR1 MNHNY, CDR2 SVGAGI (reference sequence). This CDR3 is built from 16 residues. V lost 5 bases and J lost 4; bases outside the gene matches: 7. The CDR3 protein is CASSQHGTGGNQPQHF. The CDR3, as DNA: TGTGCCAGCAGTCAACACGGGACAGGGGGAAATCAGCCCCAGCATTTT.

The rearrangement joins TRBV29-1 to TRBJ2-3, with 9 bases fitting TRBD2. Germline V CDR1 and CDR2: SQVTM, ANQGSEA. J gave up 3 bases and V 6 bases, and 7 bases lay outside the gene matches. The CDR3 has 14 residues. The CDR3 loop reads CSVTSGGSTDTQYF. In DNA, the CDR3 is TGCAGCGTCACAAGCGGGGGGAGTACAGATACGCAGTATTTT.

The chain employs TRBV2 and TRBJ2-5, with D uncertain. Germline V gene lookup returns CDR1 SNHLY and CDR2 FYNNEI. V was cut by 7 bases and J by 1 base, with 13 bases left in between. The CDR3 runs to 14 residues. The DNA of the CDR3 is TGTGCCAGCAACCTACAGCAGTCCCAAGAGACCCAGTACTTC. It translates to CASNLQQSQETQYF.

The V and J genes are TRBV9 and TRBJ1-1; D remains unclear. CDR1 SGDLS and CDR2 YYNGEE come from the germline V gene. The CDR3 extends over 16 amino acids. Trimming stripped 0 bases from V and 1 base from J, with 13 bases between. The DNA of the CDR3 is TGTGCCAGCAGCGTAGACGCGGACGGAGGGAACACTGAAGCTTTCTTT. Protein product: CASSVDADGGNTEAFF.

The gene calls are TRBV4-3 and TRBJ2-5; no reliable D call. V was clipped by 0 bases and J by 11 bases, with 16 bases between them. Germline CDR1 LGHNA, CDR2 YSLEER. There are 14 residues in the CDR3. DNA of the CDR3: TGCGCCAGCAGCCAAGATAGTGCGTTCAATGAGCAGTACTTC. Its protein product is CASSQDSAFNEQYF.

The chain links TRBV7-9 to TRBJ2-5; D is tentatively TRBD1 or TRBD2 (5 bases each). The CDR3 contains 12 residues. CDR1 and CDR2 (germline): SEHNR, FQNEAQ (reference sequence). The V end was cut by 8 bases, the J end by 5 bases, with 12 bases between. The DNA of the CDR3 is TGTGCCAGCGCCCGACAGCGGGAGACCCAGTACTTC. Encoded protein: CASARQRETQYF.